The 29 T cell receptor beta chains presented below share a single source sample, sequenced in a study of blood T cells in healthy people across ages. Primed by a sample-barcoded 5' primer and a J-beta primer mix, a second PCR proceeded for roughly 6 to 12 cycles. TCRdb redid the calling of the 5' RACE reads with MiXCR, one entry per CDR3 protein. The repertoire holds about 1,800,000 distinct CDR3 sequences, with roughly 27% as singletons. The sample comprised blood. These receptors originate from a woman in her 30s in good health.

This clonotype was picked up a small number of times. V gene TRBV7-2 combines with J gene TRBJ2-4, with a tentative D call TRBD1 (5 bases). The CDR3 runs to 14 residues. The V end was cut by 3 bases, the J end by 7 bases, with 13 bases between. Looked up from germline, CDR1 is SGHTA and CDR2 is FQGNSA. CDR3 bases: TGTGCCAGCAGCTTGGATACAGGATCGAACATTCAGTACTTC. Translated: CASSLDTGSNIQYF.

This sequence joins TRBV29-1 and TRBJ2-6; D might be TRBD2 (5 bases). CDR1 and CDR2 from the germline V gene are SQVTM and ANQGSEA. Trimming took off 3 bases at V and 1 base at J, with 16 bases between the two ends. This CDR3 is built from 17 residues. The CDR3 region is CSVEEVQSPSGANVLTF. The CDR3 DNA follows: TGCAGCGTTGAGGAGGTACAGTCACCTTCTGGGGCCAACGTCCTGACTTTC.

This clonotype was detected only a few times. V gene TRBV12-3 or TRBV12-4 combines with J gene TRBJ2-3; possibly TRBD2 for D (6 bases). Trimming left V 3 bases short and J 6 bases short, with 16 bases between. The CDR3 loop spans 15 amino acids. In DNA form, the CDR3 reads TGTGCCAGCAGTTTCGGCGGGACGGGTTTCGATACGCAGTATTTT. Encoded protein: CASSFGGTGFDTQYF.

This clonotype was picked up many times. The chain uses TRBV5-5 and TRBJ2-3; 11 positions agree with TRBD2. The CDR3 has 17 residues. Germline CDR1 is SGHKS and CDR2 is YYEKEE (reference sequence). The J segment lost 2 bases and the V segment lost 6 bases, leaving 11 bases of the junction unmatched. The chain's CDR3 is CASTKAPSGGNTDTQYF. CDR3 bases: TGTGCCAGCACGAAGGCCCCTAGCGGGGGGAACACAGATACGCAGTATTTT. Full variable domain (outside the CDR3, taken from reference TRBV5-5 and TRBJ2-3): DAGVTQSPTHLIKTRGQQVTLRCSPISGHKSVSWYQQVLGQGPQFIFQYYEKEERGRGNFPDRFSARQFPNYSSELNVNALLLGDSALYLCASTKAPSGGNTDTQYFGPGTRLTVL.

This clonotype was counted at least ten times. The chain links TRBV5-1 to TRBJ2-6, with D possibly matching TRBD1 (5 bases). Deletions cut 5 bases from V and 0 bases from J, with 21 bases between. The CDR3 sequence is 19 residues long. The V gene's germline CDR1 is SGHRS and CDR2 YFSETQ. DNA of the CDR3: TGCGCCAGCAGGATCCGTTCAGGGCACCCCAGCTCTGGGGCCAACGTCCTGACTTTC. Translated: CASRIRSGHPSSGANVLTF.

This chain uses TRBV15 with TRBJ2-7; 10 positions agree with TRBD2. The V gene's germline CDR1 is LNHNV and CDR2 YYDKDF (reference sequence). The CDR3 contains 16 residues. After removal of 1 base from V and 7 bases from J, the junction contained 10 bases not matched to a gene. The CDR3 loop reads CATSRGIASGRQEQYF. CDR3 coding DNA: TGTGCCACCAGCAGAGGGATAGCTAGCGGGAGACAAGAGCAGTACTTC.

On this clonotype: The junction departs from the called germline gene at one end, perhaps through a read error. This sequence joins TRBV7-2 and TRBJ1-2, with D perhaps TRBD1 (5 bases). In germline, CDR1 is SGHTA, CDR2 FQGNSA. The CDR3 consists of 16 residues. The CDR3 reads CACSFHAGTAAYGYTF. The DNA of the CDR3 is TGTGCCTGCAGCTTCCACGCCGGGACGGCGGCCTATGGCTACACCTTC.

This clonotype was seen at least ten times. This chain joins TRBV6-6 and TRBJ2-1, with 9 bases fitting TRBD2. V was clipped by 6 bases and J by 3 bases; unmatched bases: 9. This CDR3 has 16 amino acids. Germline V gives CDR1 MNHNY, CDR2 SVGAGI (reference sequence). In DNA form, the CDR3 reads TGTGCCAGCAGCTTGTCGCGGGGGGGAGACTACAATGAGCAGTTCTTC. Amino acid sequence: CASSLSRGGDYNEQFF.

The chain recombines TRBV20-1 with TRBJ1-4; D call uncertain. Trimming took 2 bases from V and 5 from J, leaving 12 bases between them. This CDR3 spans 14 amino acids. Germline loops: CDR1 DFQATT, CDR2 SNEGSKA (reference sequence). CDR3 DNA: TGCAGTGCTAGAAGGTCCGGGAGCAATGAAAAACTGTTTTTT. This codes for CSARRSGSNEKLFF.

The sample holds a few counts of this clonotype. The gene calls are TRBV9 and TRBJ1-2, with D tentatively TRBD1 (5 bases). The CDR3 covers 13 residues. With 3 bases removed from V and 4 bases from J, the gap between germline ends came to 10 bases. Germline CDR1 is SGDLS and CDR2 is YYNGEE. The CDR3 protein is CASSGPQGYGYTF. For the CDR3, the DNA is TGTGCCAGCAGCGGTCCCCAGGGCTATGGCTACACCTTC.

This clonotype was seen more than once but under ten times. V is TRBV10-3 and J is TRBJ1-2; D not certain. Looked up from germline, CDR1 is ENHRY and CDR2 is SYGVKD. The CDR3 runs to 11 residues. The V and J ends lost 3 bases and 11 bases respectively, with 10 bases between them. DNA of the CDR3: TGTGCCATCAGTGAATCTTCTACGTACACCTTC. It encodes CAISESSTYTF.

The sample holds many counts of this clonotype. V gene TRBV10-2 combines with J gene TRBJ2-7, with TRBD2 matching 16 bases. Germline-derived CDR1 and CDR2 are WSHSY and SAAADI. CDR3 length equals 15 residues. V gave up 7 bases and J gave up 6 bases; unmatched junction bases: 6. CDR3 amino acids: CASTPGLAGGFEQYF. The CDR3, as DNA: TGCGCCAGCACCCCGGGACTAGCGGGAGGGTTCGAGCAGTACTTC.

The chain couples TRBV6-6 to TRBJ1-2; 7 bases agree with TRBD1. V trimming: 5 bases; J trimming: 6 bases; junction bases outside the gene matches: 9. The CDR3 is 14 residues long. Germline V CDR1 and CDR2: MNHNY, SVGAGI (reference sequence). CDR3 in amino acids: CASSPPDREHGYTF. CDR3 DNA: TGTGCCAGCAGTCCCCCAGACAGGGAGCATGGCTACACCTTC.

This clonotype was found a few times. One end of the junction does not line up with germline, which may come from a read error. The gene calls are TRBV7-2 and TRBJ1-2; TRBD1 agrees at 11 bases. The germline CDR1 and CDR2 sequences are SGHTA and FQGNSA. CDR3 length: 14 residues. CDR3 protein: CAGSPGQGGYGYTF. The CDR3 DNA reads as TGTGCCGGCAGCCCGGGACAGGGGGGCTATGGCTACACCTTC.

This chain links TRBV20-1 with TRBJ2-1; D perhaps matches TRBD1 (5 bases). In germline, CDR1 is DFQATT, CDR2 SNEGSKA (reference sequence). The CDR3 has 15 amino acids. Trimming left V 1 base short and J 5 bases short, with 15 bases between. CDR3 in amino acids: CSARAGRVPDNEQFF. The CDR3 DNA reads as TGCAGTGCTAGAGCGGGCAGGGTCCCCGACAATGAGCAGTTCTTC.

This clonotype was counted a few times. The chain employs TRBV29-1 and TRBJ2-4, with no clear D. This CDR3 region has 14 residues. Per germline, CDR1 SQVTM and CDR2 ANQGSEA. V dropped 1 base and J dropped 0 bases, with 7 bases sitting between them. This CDR3 is CSVEATLAKNIQYF. CDR3 nucleotides: TGCAGCGTTGAAGCGACATTAGCCAAAAACATTCAGTACTTC.

The rearrangement joins TRBV20-1 to TRBJ2-3; D is unclear. Germline V CDR1 and CDR2: DFQATT, SNEGSKA (reference sequence). Trimming left V 2 bases short and J 6 bases short, with 9 bases between. The CDR3 totals 12 residues. The DNA for the CDR3 is TGCAGTGCTAGATCTAGTGTGGATACGCAGTATTTT. This translates into CSARSSVDTQYF.

This clonotype occurred a few times. The rearrangement uses TRBV11-2 and TRBJ2-7; D unclear. The germline V and J ends were trimmed by 3 bases and 6 bases, with 15 bases remaining between them. Germline CDR1 is SGHAT and CDR2 is FQNNGV. This CDR3 is built from 14 residues. CDR3 region: CASSLDQPGGEQYF. The CDR3 DNA reads TGTGCCAGCAGCTTGGACCAACCCGGCGGCGAGCAGTACTTC. The variable domain in full, with the rest retrieved from reference TRBV11-2 and TRBJ2-7, is EAGVAQSPRYKIIEKRQSVAFWCNPISGHATLYWYQQILGQGPKLLIQFQNNGVVDDSQLPKDRFSAERLKGVDSTLKIQPAKLEDSAVYLCASSLDQPGGEQYFGPGTRLTVT.

The chain combines TRBV7-7 with TRBJ2-5; tentative D call: TRBD2 (6 bases). V gave up 1 base and J gave up 2 bases, with 14 bases separating them. The CDR3 length is 16 residues. Germline V gene sequence: CDR1 SSHAT, CDR2 FNYEAQ (reference sequence). The chain's CDR3 is CASSLGGVAAQETQYF. CDR3 nucleotide sequence: TGTGCCAGCAGCTTAGGGGGCGTAGCGGCACAAGAGACCCAGTACTTC.

The chain employs TRBV29-1 and TRBJ1-3, with a tentative D call TRBD1 (6 bases). The V end lost 3 bases, the J end lost 4 bases, and 10 bases lay between the germline ends. The CDR3 loop spans 13 amino acids. Germline assignment: CDR1 SQVTM and CDR2 ANQGSEA. The CDR3 coding sequence is TGCAGCGTTGAGAAGGGGACAGGAAACACCATATATTTT. Translating gives CSVEKGTGNTIYF.

V and J are TRBV5-1 and TRBJ1-6, with D perhaps TRBD1 (5 bases). With 3 bases removed from V and 6 bases from J, the gap between germline ends came to 13 bases. Germline V gene lookup returns CDR1 SGHRS and CDR2 YFSETQ. The CDR3 totals 15 residues. The CDR3 bases are TGCGCCAGCAGCTCGGACACGCCTTCTAATTCACCCCTCCACTTT. It specifies CASSSDTPSNSPLHF.

The chain combines TRBV29-1 with TRBJ1-2; D not resolved. V lost 5 bases, J lost 3 bases, and 22 bases lay in between. From germline, CDR1 is SQVTM and CDR2 ANQGSEA. The CDR3 sequence is 16 residues long. CDR3 amino acids: CSVSPHLNWRDYGYTF. The DNA of the CDR3 is TGCAGCGTTTCCCCCCACTTGAACTGGAGGGACTATGGCTACACCTTC.

This clonotype was counted ten times or more. The chain links TRBV29-1 to TRBJ2-4, with D perhaps TRBD2 (5 bases). Germline CDR1 is SQVTM and CDR2 is ANQGSEA. Trimming took 3 bases from V and 7 from J, leaving 10 bases between them. There are 12 residues in the CDR3. The chain's CDR3 is CSVDGSRNIQYF. The CDR3 DNA sequence: TGCAGCGTTGATGGGAGTCGGAACATTCAGTACTTC. Filled out from reference TRBV29-1 and TRBJ2-4, the complete variable domain reads SAVISQKPSRDICQRGTSLTIQCQVDSQVTMMFWYRQQPGQSLTLIATANQGSEATYESGFVIDKFPISRPNLTFSTLTVSNMSPEDSSIYLCSVDGSRNIQYFGAGTRLSVL.

The chain recombines TRBV7-2 with TRBJ2-7; a possible D gene is TRBD1 (6 bases). CDR3 length equals 16 residues. In germline, CDR1 is SGHTA, CDR2 FQGNSA. Trimming cost V 4 bases and J 0 bases, with 16 bases left between them. CDR3 DNA: TGTGCCAGCAGCTCACAGGGCAATGATCCCTCCTACGAGCAGTACTTC. It translates to CASSSQGNDPSYEQYF.

This clonotype was counted a single time. One junction end does not reproduce the germline sequence, and a read error may be involved. The chain combines TRBV6-6 with TRBJ1-5; possible D gene TRBD1, 5 bases. The CDR3 runs to 14 residues. CDR1 and CDR2 (germline): MNHNY, SVGAGI (reference sequence). The CDR3 is CASSYGGRDHPQHF. The CDR3 nucleotides read TGTGCCAGCAGTTACGGGGGGAGAGATCACCCCCAGCATTTT.

The chain couples TRBV20-1 to TRBJ1-5; TRBD1 might be the D (6 bases). The CDR3 totals 14 residues. The germline V and J ends were trimmed by 6 bases and 1 base, with 13 bases remaining between them. The V gene's germline CDR1 is DFQATT and CDR2 SNEGSKA (reference sequence). The CDR3 region is CSAATGFSNQPQHF. The CDR3 DNA reads TGCAGTGCCGCCACAGGGTTCAGCAATCAGCCCCAGCATTTT.

The V call is TRBV29-1, the J call TRBJ2-7; D is uncertain. In germline, CDR1 is SQVTM, CDR2 ANQGSEA. Deletions cut 0 bases from V and 2 bases from J, with 17 bases between. This CDR3 spans 16 amino acids. The CDR3 sequence is CSVEEPGGRFAYEQYF. In DNA form, the CDR3 reads TGCAGCGTTGAAGAACCGGGTGGACGGTTTGCCTACGAGCAGTACTTC.

The rearrangement links TRBV7-2 to TRBJ2-7; no firm D call. The CDR3 is 15 amino acids. Trimming removed 1 base from V and 7 bases from J, with 17 bases in between. The germline gives CDR1 SGHTA, CDR2 FQGNSA. The chain's CDR3 is CASSLDSGRIHEQYF. CDR3 nucleotide sequence: TGTGCCAGCAGCTTAGATTCGGGCAGAATCCATGAGCAGTACTTC.

The chain combines TRBV12-3 or TRBV12-4 with TRBJ2-3; D possibly corresponds to TRBD2 (6 bases). Trimming cost V 3 bases and J 5 bases, with 12 bases left between them. The CDR3 has 14 residues. The chain's CDR3 is CASSFGEVGDTQYF. DNA for the CDR3: TGTGCCAGCAGTTTTGGGGAGGTGGGAGATACGCAGTATTTT.